Listed here is a single T cell receptor beta chain. What it binds is not known. Sequencing was performed with immunoSEQ multiplex PCR; in TCRdb, only in-frame clones are kept and a portion is missing. The sample includes around 29,000 clones, around 92% of them seen just once. The data derive from a study of PD-1 blockade in classical Hodgkin lymphoma. In germline, CDR1 is MDHEN, CDR2 SYDVKM. The CDR3 is made up of 12 amino acids. Trimming stripped 6 bases from V and 4 bases from J, with 7 bases between. Time point meaning: newly diagnosed, previously untreated cHL patient sample. Using magnetic negative selection, the CD4+ T cells were separated out of thawed PBMCs. The authors used newly diagnosed, untreated classical Hodgkin lymphoma PBMCs as comparison. Study findings and constraints: Relapsed/refractory patients reportedly had lower baseline diversity than newly diagnosed patients. Still unresolved is the cause of the repertoire differences, which may be disease activity or prior therapy.

The clonotype originates from a human donor with classical Hodgkin lymphoma. Sequencing was carried out using CD4+ T cells from blood. This chain links TRBV28 with TRBJ1-5; possible D gene TRBD1, 6 bases. The DNA of the CDR3 is TGTGCCAGCAGCGACAGGAATCAGCCCCAGCATTTT. Protein product: CASSDRNQPQHF.